This TCR beta chain was documented in a study of spatial heterogeneity in lung cancer. This clonotype occurred many times. Its antigen is not identified. Study conclusions and caveats: Tumor T-cell coverage was an estimated 7% or so for alpha and 13% to 15% for beta chains. Expanded intratumoral alpha and beta TCR counts tracked tumor mutation counts.

V lost 3 bases and J lost 2, with 12 bases in between. Germline CDR1 DFQATT, CDR2 SNEGSKA (reference sequence). The CDR3 consists of 14 residues. Time point indicated: sample taken at primary tumor resection. The donors were 72 patients with non-small cell lung cancer that was early-stage and untreated. Each CDR3 protein gets one entry after TCRdb re-called the 5' RACE reads with MiXCR. The data hold approximately 94,000 distinct CDR3 sequences, with around 4.8% observed a single time. V gene TRBV20-1 combines with J gene TRBJ2-3; D unclear. The source material was lung tumor tissue, sampled at surgery. The receptor's source is a male donor with early-stage non-small cell lung cancer. CDR3 sequence reads: CSASPSGDTDTQYF. The CDR3, as DNA: TGCAGTGCTAGCCCTAGTGGGGACACAGATACGCAGTATTTT.